The rows below give T cell receptor beta chains drawn from one sample of a study of T-cell memory formation after mild COVID-19. TCRdb reprocessed the 5' RACE reads with MiXCR, giving one entry per CDR3 protein. In the table there are some 68,000 distinct CDR3 sequences, 16% of which are singletons. Sequenced sample: PBMCs or a T cell subset sorted from them (not recorded which). Receptor source: an adult woman who had mild COVID-19 (a few samples of this study predate the infection). Cell type and time point are not known. CDR3s include the opening cysteine and the closing phenylalanine or tryptophan. A D gene is named only where the DNA matches it firmly. Rows give clone size only sometimes, using once, few, many, or a class for an expanded clone.

size | D | length | J | V | DNA | CDR3
- | - | 13 | TRBJ2-1 | TRBV9 | TGTGCCAGCAGCGTAGCGACGTTAAATGAGCAGTTCTTC | CASSVATLNEQFF
- | TRBD2 | 15 | TRBJ2-3 | TRBV4-1 | TGCGCCAGCAGCGAGAGCGGGGGGGGACCGGATACGCAGTATTTT | CASSESGGGPDTQYF
- | TRBD2 | 15 | TRBJ2-3 | TRBV12-3/TRBV12-4 | TGTGCCAGCAGACTAGCGGGGGACCCCACAGATACGCAGTATTTT | CASRLAGDPTDTQYF
few | TRBD2 | 14 | TRBJ2-1 | TRBV27 | TGTGCCAGCAGTATGACTAGCGGGAGCAATGAGCAGTTCTTC | CASSMTSGSNEQFF
- | - | 15 | TRBJ1-4 | TRBV9 | TGTGCCAGCAGCGTTACGGGAGGTGGCAATGAAAAACTGTTTTTT | CASSVTGGGNEKLFF
- | TRBD1 | 16 | TRBJ1-2 | TRBV20-1 | TGCAGTGCTAGAGATCTCCCGTCTGAGGGGGCGGGTGGCTACACCTTC | CSARDLPSEGAGGYTF
few | - | 13 | TRBJ1-1 | TRBV4-1 | TGCGCCAGCAGCCAAGTCTTGAACACTGAAGCTTTCTTT | CASSQVLNTEAFF
few | - | 17 | TRBJ2-1 | TRBV5-5 | TGTGCCAGCAGCTTGGAGTTCCAGACGACTTCCTACAATGAGCAGTTCTTC | CASSLEFQTTSYNEQFF
few | TRBD2 | 17 | TRBJ2-2 | TRBV7-6 | TGTGCCAGCAGCCCCGGACTAGCGGGAGCGAGCACCGGGGAGCTGTTTTTT | CASSPGLAGASTGELFF
- | - | 12 | TRBJ2-7 | TRBV29-1 | TGCAGCGTTGGCCTTGGTGGAGACGAGCAGTACTTC | CSVGLGGDEQYF
- | - | 16 | TRBJ1-1 | TRBV29-1 | TGCAGCGTCCCCCTGGTCGGGGCCGGTTTGGACACTGAAGCTTTCTTT | CSVPLVGAGLDTEAFF
- | - | 13 | TRBJ1-2 | TRBV7-8 | TGTGCCAGCAGCTTAGGTTACACCTATGGCTACACCTTC | CASSLGYTYGYTF
few | - | 15 | TRBJ2-7 | TRBV4-1 | TGCGCCAGCAGCCAAGTTGTCACAGCAACCTACGAGCAGTACTTC | CASSQVVTATYEQYF
- | TRBD2 | 17 | TRBJ2-7 | TRBV27 | TGTGCCAGCAGTACAGGACTAGCGGGACCACAACTGGGCGAGCAGTACTTC | CASSTGLAGPQLGEQYF
few | - | 15 | TRBJ2-1 | TRBV29-1 | TGCAGCGTTGACCCAGAGGAGGGAGCCTACAATGAGCAGTTCTTC | CSVDPEEGAYNEQFF
- | TRBD2 | 16 | TRBJ2-3 | TRBV11-1 | TGTGCCAGCAGCCCAGGACTAGCGGGAAGCACAGATACGCAGTATTTT | CASSPGLAGSTDTQYF
- | - | 12 | TRBJ1-5 | TRBV6-2/TRBV6-3 | TGTGCCAGCAGCTACGACACTCAGCCCCAGCATTTT | CASSYDTQPQHF
- | TRBD1 | 16 | TRBJ2-3 | TRBV7-2 | TGTGCCAGCACGGACAGGGTTATCGGGACCACAGATACGCAGTATTTT | CASTDRVIGTTDTQYF
few | - | 13 | TRBJ2-1 | TRBV27 | TGTGCCAGCAGTTTAACGCGGACCAATGAGCAGTTCTTC | CASSLTRTNEQFF
- | - | 13 | TRBJ2-7 | TRBV19 | TGTGCCAGTAGTATCGTTTCGGTATCCGAGCAGTACTTC | CASSIVSVSEQYF
- | - | 14 | TRBJ2-5 | TRBV3-1 | TGTGCCAGCAGCCACCCCTGGACAGAAGAGACCCAGTACTTC | CASSHPWTEETQYF
once | - | 11 | TRBJ2-1 | TRBV6-1 | TGTGCCAGCATAAAAGGTAGTGAGCAGTTCTTC | CASIKGSEQFF
few | - | 11 | TRBJ2-7 | TRBV21-1 | TGTGCCAGCAGCCTCTCCCAAGAGCAGTACTTC | CASSLSQEQYF
many | TRBD2 | 15 | TRBJ2-5 | TRBV27 | TGTGCCACCAAAAAAGTGGCAGGACTAGAAGAGACCCAGTACTTC | CATKKVAGLEETQYF
few | TRBD2 | 16 | TRBJ2-3 | TRBV7-3 | TGTGCCAGCAGCTTGGGACTAGCGTCTAGCACAGATACGCAGTATTTT | CASSLGLASSTDTQYF
- | TRBD2 | 15 | TRBJ2-1 | TRBV6-5 | TGTGCCAGCAGTCCACCGGGACTAGCCTTGAATGAGCAGTTCTTC | CASSPPGLALNEQFF
- | TRBD1 | 14 | TRBJ1-2 | TRBV4-1 | TGCGCCAGCAGCCAAAAAATTGACAGGGGCGGCTACACCTTC | CASSQKIDRGGYTF
few | - | 15 | TRBJ2-1 | TRBV7-3 | TGTGCCAGCAGCCCGGTGGTGGGGGCGAACAATGAGCAGTTCTTC | CASSPVVGANNEQFF
- | - | 13 | TRBJ2-3 | TRBV12-3/TRBV12-4 | TGTGCCAGCAGTCCCACAGAGGGAGATACGCAGTATTTT | CASSPTEGDTQYF
- | TRBD1 | 15 | TRBJ1-1 | TRBV29-1 | TGCAGCGGTCTGTCAGGGGGCAGAGGGGGAACTGAAGCTTTCTTT | CSGLSGGRGGTEAFF
- | - | 12 | TRBJ2-5 | TRBV29-1 | TGCAGCGTTGATCTACGGGAAGAGACCCAGTACTTC | CSVDLREETQYF
few | - | 15 | TRBJ2-7 | TRBV6-2/TRBV6-3 | TGTGCCAGCAGCCAACCCACCCTCGACGGGGGCGAGCAGTACTTC | CASSQPTLDGGEQYF
- | - | 13 | TRBJ1-2 | TRBV4-2 | TGTGCCAGCAGCCAAGCTCGGACCTATGGCTACACCTTC | CASSQARTYGYTF
few | - | 13 | TRBJ2-3 | TRBV7-9 | TGTGCCAGCAGCTCCAGACTCACAGATACGCAGTATTTT | CASSSRLTDTQYF
- | TRBD2 | 14 | TRBJ2-5 | TRBV29-1 | TGCAGCGTTGAAGGGGGACTAGCGTTACAGACCCAGTACTTC | CSVEGGLALQTQYF
many | - | 15 | TRBJ2-7 | TRBV5-1 | TGCGCCAGCAGCTTGGCCGACAGGAGCTCCTACGAGCAGTACTTC | CASSLADRSSYEQYF
- | - | 12 | TRBJ2-7 | TRBV7-9 | TGTGCCAGCAGCACGAGGCAATACGAGCAGTACTTC | CASSTRQYEQYF
- | TRBD2 | 14 | TRBJ2-1 | TRBV29-1 | TGCAGCGTTGGGGCTAGCGGGAAGGGAAATGAGCAGTTCTTC | CSVGASGKGNEQFF
- | - | 13 | TRBJ1-1 | TRBV28 | TGTGCCAGCAGGTGGGGTGAAGGGACTGAAGCTTTCTTT | CASRWGEGTEAFF
few | - | 14 | TRBJ1-6 | TRBV20-1 | TGCAGTGCTAGAAGGACAGCCTATAATTCACCCCTCCACTTT | CSARRTAYNSPLHF
- | TRBD2 | 16 | TRBJ2-3 | TRBV4-3 | TGCGCCAGCAGCCTCTCGGTTGCGGGGGGCGCAGATACGCAGTATTTT | CASSLSVAGGADTQYF
few | TRBD1 | 15 | TRBJ2-2 | TRBV24-1 | TGTGCCACCAGAACCGGGACAGGGGAAACCGGGGAGCTGTTTTTT | CATRTGTGETGELFF
few | TRBD1 | 15 | TRBJ1-2 | TRBV20-1 | TGCAGTGCTAGGGATACAGGGGACCTATCGTATGGCTACACCTTC | CSARDTGDLSYGYTF